These 20 T cell receptor beta chains were all obtained from the same sample, sequenced in a study of shared clonotypes between healthy human individuals. The data were produced by immunoSEQ multiplex PCR, yet TCRdb's version contains in-frame clones alone and is incomplete. Of about 680,000 clones in the sample, approximately 74% were seen once. The specimen was memory CD4+ T cells sorted from blood. Subset: CD45RA-negative fraction. These TCRs come from a young woman in good health.

This chain joins TRBV6-1 and TRBJ1-1; no firm D call. V lost 1 base to trimming and J lost 0 bases, with 6 bases between them. Germline CDR1 and CDR2: MNHNS and SASEGT. This CDR3 spans 14 amino acids. The DNA of the CDR3 is TGTGCCAGCAGTGAAGTAACCATGAACACTGAAGCTTTCTTT. As protein: CASSEVTMNTEAFF.

The V and J genes are TRBV28 and TRBJ2-1; no firm D call. Trimming left V 6 bases short and J 7 bases short, with 13 bases between. The CDR3 is made up of 13 amino acids. Germline CDR1 and CDR2: MDHEN and SYDVKM. CDR3 loop: CASRQYSINEQFF. DNA of the CDR3: TGTGCCAGCAGACAATATAGCATAAATGAGCAGTTCTTC.

This chain uses TRBV27 with TRBJ1-2; a weak D match, TRBD1 (5 bases). Germline CDR1 and CDR2: MNHEY and SMNVEV (reference sequence). This CDR3 region has 15 residues. V lost 6 bases and J 0 bases, leaving 14 bases between the germline ends. The CDR3 loop reads CASSPGDSSNYGYTF. DNA of the CDR3: TGTGCCAGCAGCCCTGGCGACAGTTCTAACTATGGCTACACCTTC.

The chain combines TRBV2 with TRBJ2-2, with 8 nucleotides matching TRBD1. The V and J ends lost 5 bases and 3 bases, in that order; junction bases with no gene match: 8. Germline V gives CDR1 SNHLY, CDR2 FYNNEI. The CDR3 is made up of 16 amino acids. DNA of the CDR3: TGTGCCAGCAGTTATACCAGGGGGCCGGACACCGGGGAGCTGTTTTTT. This gives the protein CASSYTRGPDTGELFF. The entire variable domain, with the rest obtained from reference TRBV2 and TRBJ2-2, is as follows: EPEVTQTPSHQVTQMGQEVILRCVPISNHLYFYWYRQILGQKVEFLVSFYNNEISEKSEIFDDQFSVERPDGSNFTLKIRSTKLEDSAMYFCASSYTRGPDTGELFFGEGSRLTVL.

The gene calls are TRBV5-1 and TRBJ2-7; possible D gene TRBD2, 5 bases. This CDR3 is built from 14 residues. V was pared by 0 bases and J by 1 base, with 8 bases between. Looked up from germline, CDR1 is SGHRS and CDR2 is YFSETQ. The CDR3 sequence: CASSLAGDSYEQYF. In nucleotides, the CDR3 is TGCGCCAGCAGCTTGGCCGGGGATTCCTACGAGCAGTACTTC.

The CDR3 DNA sequence: TGTGCCTTGGGACTAGCGGGCACAGATACGCAGTATTTT. Translated, it gives CALGLAGTDTQYF. This chain joins TRBV25-1 and TRBJ2-3; the match to TRBD2 covers 11 bases. J lost 1 base, V lost 11 bases, and 2 bases had no gene match. Germline V gene lookup returns CDR1 MGHDK and CDR2 SYGVNS. The CDR3 consists of 13 residues. Filled out from reference TRBV25-1 and TRBJ2-3, the complete variable domain reads EADIYQTPRYLVIGTGKKITLECSQTMGHDKMYWYQQDPGMELHLIHYSYGVNSTEKGDLSSESTVSRIRTEHFPLTLESARPSHTSQYLCALGLAGTDTQYFGPGTRLTVL.

Turning to this clone: Different DNA sequences within this sample yield the same CDR3. CDR3 loop: CASSLSQGGGYTF. CDR3 in DNA: TGTGCCAGCAGCTTGTCTCAGGGTGGCGGCTACACCTTC. The V and J genes are TRBV5-5 and TRBJ1-2, with D perhaps matching TRBD1 (5 bases). V was pared by 1 base and J by 8 bases, with 12 bases between. CDR1 and CDR2 (germline): SGHKS, YYEKEE (reference sequence). This CDR3 comprises 13 residues.

The chain uses TRBV5-1 and TRBJ1-4; perhaps TRBD1 as D (5 bases). The CDR3 spans 16 residues. The V gene's germline CDR1 is SGHRS and CDR2 YFSETQ. Trimming removed 0 bases from V and 11 bases from J, with 20 bases in between. The CDR3 loop is CASSLDRSRGVRKLFF. Written as DNA, the CDR3 is TGCGCCAGCAGCTTGGACAGGTCGCGCGGAGTACGGAAACTGTTTTTT.

This rearrangement joins TRBV11-3 to TRBJ2-2; 11 bases align to TRBD2. The V gene's germline CDR1 is SGHNT and CDR2 YENEEA. Trimming at V came to 5 bases and at J to 1 base, leaving 12 bases not matched to a gene. The CDR3 loop spans 19 amino acids. The CDR3 loop reads CASSRTSGSKLRNTGELFF. CDR3 bases: TGTGCCAGCAGCCGCACTAGCGGGAGTAAACTACGGAACACCGGGGAGCTGTTTTTT.

The chain carries TRBV25-1 and TRBJ2-1, with TRBD1 as a possible D gene (6 bases). The ends were cut back, 6 bases at V and 8 bases at J, with 20 bases in the middle. Germline CDR1 reads MGHDK; CDR2 reads SYGVNS. There are 15 residues in the CDR3. Here the CDR3 reads CASRGKQGTGDEQFF. For the CDR3, the DNA is TGTGCCAGCAGAGGGAAACAGGGTACGGGCGATGAGCAGTTCTTC.

The V gene is TRBV2, the J gene TRBJ2-2, with 7 bases that match TRBD1. This CDR3 has 17 amino acids. Per germline, CDR1 SNHLY and CDR2 FYNNEI. V shed 4 bases and J 4 bases; nucleotides not matched to a gene: 12. The CDR3 nucleotides read TGTGCCAGCAGTGGGGACAGAGATGAAGGGGGCACCGGGGAGCTGTTTTTT. The encoded protein is CASSGDRDEGGTGELFF.

The chain uses TRBV2 and TRBJ1-1; D unresolved. Germline loops: CDR1 SNHLY, CDR2 FYNNEI. This CDR3 region has 14 residues. Trimming left V 7 bases short and J 3 bases short, with 15 bases between. The chain's CDR3 is CASKLTDLDTEAFF. The CDR3 nucleotides are TGTGCCAGCAAGTTGACGGATCTCGACACTGAAGCTTTCTTT.

The chain recombines TRBV9 with TRBJ1-3; D gene uncertain. V was clipped by 0 bases and J by 0 bases, with 10 bases between them. CDR1 is SGDLS, CDR2 YYNGEE, per germline. The CDR3 sequence is 16 residues long. CDR3 region: CASSVEKQISGNTIYF. CDR3 nucleotides: TGTGCCAGCAGCGTAGAAAAGCAAATCTCTGGAAACACCATATATTTT.

The chain couples TRBV2 to TRBJ1-5; D may be TRBD1 (5 bases). The CDR3 totals 14 residues. CDR1 and CDR2 (germline): SNHLY, FYNNEI. V lost 8 bases and J 5 bases, leaving 16 bases between the germline ends. The CDR3 DNA follows: TGTGCCAGCCTTAGAGACAGATGGGATCAGCCCCAGCATTTT. This encodes CASLRDRWDQPQHF.

Worth noting for this clone: The CDR3 does not end in the conserved phenylalanine or tryptophan, so this is likely a read error. The DNA is left out, because the CDR3 cannot be placed on it with certainty; the CDR3 is given as TCRdb lists it. This CDR3 is CASSEGLVDLSV. This chain joins TRBV2 and TRBJ1-2. The CDR3 comprises 12 residues, both ends counted. Germline V gene data show CDR1 as SNHLY and CDR2 as FYNNEI.

V usage is TRBV18 and J usage is TRBJ1-2, with 9 bases fitting TRBD1. Germline CDR1 reads KGHSH; CDR2 reads LQKENI. The CDR3 runs to 16 residues. The V segment lost 3 bases and the J segment 7 bases; nucleotides outside the gene matches: 12. CDR3 amino acids: CASSPLGTGKKSGYTF. The CDR3 DNA reads TGTGCCAGCTCACCTCTCGGGACAGGGAAGAAAAGTGGCTACACCTTC.

This clone appeared a few times. The chain has TRBV7-9 and TRBJ2-5; D call uncertain. This CDR3 region has 14 residues. The germline V gene has CDR1 SEHNR and CDR2 FQNEAQ (reference sequence). Trimming took 5 bases from V and 4 from J, leaving 14 bases between them. CDR3 in amino acids: CASSPRTETETQYF. CDR3 bases: TGTGCCAGCAGCCCCCGGACGGAGACAGAGACCCAGTACTTC.

This clone came up a few times. V gene TRBV5-1 combines with J gene TRBJ1-2, with unresolved D. The germline V gene encodes CDR1 SGHRS and CDR2 YFSETQ. Between the trimmed V and J ends, which lost 1 base and 8 bases, there was a span of 6 bases. CDR3 length: 11 amino acids. CDR3 nucleotide sequence: TGCGCCAGCAGCTTGAACGGGGGCTACACCTTC. The encoded protein is CASSLNGGYTF.

The gene calls are TRBV2 and TRBJ2-2; D might be TRBD1 or TRBD2, each matching 5 bases. Per germline, CDR1 SNHLY and CDR2 FYNNEI. The CDR3 contains 16 residues. Between the trimmed V and J ends, which lost 6 bases and 4 bases, there was a span of 18 bases. In DNA, the CDR3 is TGTGCCAGCAGAGCAGGGAGCGCGGGTTTCACCGGGGAGCTGTTTTTT. Translated: CASRAGSAGFTGELFF.

The chain links TRBV7-9 to TRBJ2-7; no clear D gene. Deletions cut 5 bases from V and 2 bases from J, with 7 bases between. This CDR3 region has 12 residues. Germline lookup yields CDR1 SEHNR and CDR2 FQNEAQ (reference sequence). As DNA, the CDR3 is TGTGCCAGCAGCGAAGGACCCTACGAGCAGTACTTC. It translates to CASSEGPYEQYF. The whole variable domain, filled in from reference TRBV7-9 and TRBJ2-7, reads DTGVSQNPRHKITKRGQNVTFRCDPISEHNRLYWYRQTLGQGPEFLTYFQNEAQLEKSRLLSDRFSAERPKGSFSTLEIQRTEQGDSAMYLCASSEGPYEQYFGPGTRLTVT.